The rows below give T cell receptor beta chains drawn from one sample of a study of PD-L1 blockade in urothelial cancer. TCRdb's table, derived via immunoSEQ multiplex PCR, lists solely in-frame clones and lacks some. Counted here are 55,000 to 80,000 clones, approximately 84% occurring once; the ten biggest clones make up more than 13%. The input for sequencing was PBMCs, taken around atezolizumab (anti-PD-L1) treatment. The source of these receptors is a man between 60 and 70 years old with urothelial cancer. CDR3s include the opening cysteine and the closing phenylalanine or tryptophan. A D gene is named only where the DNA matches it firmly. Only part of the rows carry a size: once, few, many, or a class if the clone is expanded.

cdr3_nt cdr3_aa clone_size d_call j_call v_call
TGTGCCAGCAGCTTCACAGGGAATTCACCCCTCCACTTT CASSFTGNSPLHF NA NA TRBJ1-6 TRBV7-3
TGTGCCTGGAAACCGGGACTTCCGGGGTACTCCGGAAGGGAGACCCAGTACTTC CAWKPGLPGYSGRETQYF NA NA TRBJ2-5 TRBV30
TGTGCCAGCGGGGGACTTGGGGTTGGGGAGCAGTACTTC CASGGLGVGEQYF few NA TRBJ2-7 TRBV27
TGCGCCAGCAGCTTGGTCCAGGGGAGGGCCTACGAGCAGTACTTC CASSLVQGRAYEQYF NA NA TRBJ2-7 TRBV5-1
TGTGCCTGGGGAAAAACAGGGGGAGGAGATGGCTACACCTTC CAWGKTGGGDGYTF NA TRBD1 TRBJ1-2 TRBV30
TGCGCCAGCAGCATTGACAGCACTGAAGCTTTCTTT CASSIDSTEAFF NA NA TRBJ1-1 TRBV5-1
TGTGCCAGCAACCAAGGGGGGGACTCCTACAATGAGCAGTTCTTC CASNQGGDSYNEQFF few NA TRBJ2-1 TRBV5-4
TGTGCCAGCAGGCAGGGAGGGCTAAGCAATCAGCCCCAGCATTTT CASRQGGLSNQPQHF few NA TRBJ1-5 TRBV7-2
TGTGCCGGCCAGGGGGGATACGGTAGTTCGCAAGAGCAGTTCTTC CAGQGGYGSSQEQFF NA NA TRBJ2-1 TRBV6-4
TGTGCCTGGGCGGTTGGCAACTATGGCTACACCTTC CAWAVGNYGYTF NA NA TRBJ1-2 TRBV30
TGCGCCAGCAGCAGAACCGGGACAGGGGACACTGAAGCTTTCTTT CASSRTGTGDTEAFF NA TRBD1 TRBJ1-1 TRBV5-1
TGTGCCAGCAGCCGCACAGAAATCAATCAGCCCCAGCATTTT CASSRTEINQPQHF NA NA TRBJ1-5 TRBV6-5
TGTGCCAGCAGCACAGTGGGGGCGGGGGCCACGAGAGAGACCCAGTACTTC CASSTVGAGATRETQYF NA NA TRBJ2-5 TRBV5-8
TGTGCTAGTGGTGACGGACAGCCGAGGAAGGACATTCAGTACTTC CASGDGQPRKDIQYF NA NA TRBJ2-4 TRBV12-5
TGTGCCAGCAGCTTAGGAGGGGGGGCTACGGCAGATACGCAGTATTTT CASSLGGGATADTQYF NA NA TRBJ2-3 TRBV11-3
TGTGCCAGCAGCTCCGGGACAGTCTCTCTCGAGCAGTACTTC CASSSGTVSLEQYF NA TRBD1 TRBJ2-7 TRBV7-9
TGTGCCAGAGCCAAGCTTCCGCAGTATTTT CARAKLPQYF NA NA TRBJ2-3 TRBV5-3
TGTGCCAGCAGCTTGGGTCACGGCGTTACAGGGAACAATGAGCAGTTCTTC CASSLGHGVTGNNEQFF NA NA TRBJ2-1 TRBV5-5
TGTGCCAGCAGCCCGACAGGTAAACCGAGTCTGAGCTACGAGCAGTACTTC CASSPTGKPSLSYEQYF NA NA TRBJ2-7 TRBV9
TGTGCCAGCAAATGGGCGGGGGAAGAGACCCAGTACTTC CASKWAGEETQYF NA TRBD2 TRBJ2-5 TRBV2
TGTGCTAGCAGCTTCTCGCTAGCAGATACGCAGTATTTT CASSFSLADTQYF NA NA TRBJ2-3 TRBV7-7
TGTGCCAGTAGTACGCTCTCCGGGACAGTATACGAGCAGTACTTC CASSTLSGTVYEQYF NA TRBD1 TRBJ2-7 TRBV19
TGTGCCACCAGCGAGGGACTAGCGGGGGAAGAGACCCAGTACTTC CATSEGLAGEETQYF few TRBD2 TRBJ2-5 TRBV15
TGTGCCAGCAGCTTGGCACAGCGGGGGGGGACCCAGTACTTC CASSLAQRGGTQYF few TRBD2 TRBJ2-5 TRBV5-4
TGCGCCAGCAGCTTGGGGACGGGGAATGAGCAGTTCTTC CASSLGTGNEQFF NA NA TRBJ2-1 TRBV5-1
TGTGCCAGCAGCCAAAGACAGGGATCCGTCGGGGAGCTGTTTTTT CASSQRQGSVGELFF few TRBD1 TRBJ2-2 TRBV4-2
TGTGCCATCAGTGCCGGGACTCGACAAGAGACCCAGTACTTC CAISAGTRQETQYF NA NA TRBJ2-5 TRBV10-3
TGTGCCAGCAGCCAAGACTACAGGGCCCATAGCAATCAGCCCCAGCATTTT CASSQDYRAHSNQPQHF few NA TRBJ1-5 TRBV14
TGCGCCAGCAGCCCGCTAGCGGGGGATAACGTTGAGCAGTTCTTC CASSPLAGDNVEQFF once TRBD2 TRBJ2-1 TRBV5-1
TGTGCCAGCAGCGGGGACAGGGGTGAGACCCAGTACTTC CASSGDRGETQYF NA TRBD1 TRBJ2-5 TRBV6-5
TGTGCCACCAGCAGAGATAGCTATGGCTACACCTTC CATSRDSYGYTF NA NA TRBJ1-2 TRBV15
TGCGCCAGCAGCCAAGCCCCCTACGCCCAAAACATTCAGTACTTC CASSQAPYAQNIQYF NA NA TRBJ2-4 TRBV4-3
TGTGCCAGCAGCAGTGCTAGCACTAACTATGGCTACACCTTC CASSSASTNYGYTF NA NA TRBJ1-2 TRBV5-4
TGTGCCAGCAGTCCCGGGTCGGCCTATGGCTACACCTTC CASSPGSAYGYTF NA NA TRBJ1-2 TRBV6-6
TGCGCCAGCAGCCACCCCCCGACAGGGGCTGGAAACACCATATATTTT CASSHPPTGAGNTIYF NA TRBD1 TRBJ1-3 TRBV4-1
TGTGCCAGCAGCATCGACAGGGTTGATGGCTACACCTTC CASSIDRVDGYTF NA TRBD1 TRBJ1-2 TRBV28
TGTGCCAGCCGTGTAGGAGACTACACCGGGGAGCTGTTTTTT CASRVGDYTGELFF NA NA TRBJ2-2 TRBV7-9
TGTGCCAGCAGGAAAGGCGGGGCTAACTATGGCTACACCTTC CASRKGGANYGYTF NA NA TRBJ1-2 TRBV5-6
TGTGCCAGTACCCCGGGACAGGGCACCTATGGCTACACCTTC CASTPGQGTYGYTF NA TRBD1 TRBJ1-2 TRBV19